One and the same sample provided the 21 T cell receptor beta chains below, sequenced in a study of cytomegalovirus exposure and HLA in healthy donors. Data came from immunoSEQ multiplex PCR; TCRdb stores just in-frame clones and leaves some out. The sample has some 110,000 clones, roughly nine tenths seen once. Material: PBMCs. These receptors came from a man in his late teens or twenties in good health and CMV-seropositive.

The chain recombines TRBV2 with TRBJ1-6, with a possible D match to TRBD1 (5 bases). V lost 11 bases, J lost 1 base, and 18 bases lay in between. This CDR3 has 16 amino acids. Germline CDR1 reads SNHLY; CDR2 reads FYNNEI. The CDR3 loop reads CASAVPRASYNSPLHF. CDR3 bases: TGTGCCTCAGCAGTACCCAGGGCATCCTATAATTCACCCCTCCACTTT.

The CDR3 reads CASSEPPLMASYEQYF. The CDR3 bases are TGCGCCAGCAGTGAGCCACCATTGATGGCCTCCTACGAGCAGTACTTC. The gene calls are TRBV10-1 and TRBJ2-7; D not certain. This CDR3 comprises 16 residues. CDR1 and CDR2 from the germline V gene are WNHNN and SYGVQD (reference sequence). V was cut by 2 bases and J by 0 bases, with 14 bases left in between.

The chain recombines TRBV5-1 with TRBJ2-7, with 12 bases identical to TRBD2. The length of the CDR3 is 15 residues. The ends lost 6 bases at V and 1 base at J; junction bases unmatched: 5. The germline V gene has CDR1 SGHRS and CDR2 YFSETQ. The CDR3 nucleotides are TGCGCCAGCAACATGGGACTAGCGGGTTCCTACGAGCAGTACTTC. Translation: CASNMGLAGSYEQYF.

CDR3 sequence reads: CASSYLGTGIQETQYF. The CDR3 DNA reads TGTGCCAGCAGTTACTTGGGGACAGGGATTCAAGAGACCCAGTACTTC. This chain joins TRBV6-5 and TRBJ2-5; 9 positions match TRBD1. Germline-derived CDR1 and CDR2 are MNHEY and SVGAGI. This CDR3 is 16 amino acids long. The V segment lost 1 base and the J segment 2 bases; nucleotides outside the gene matches: 5.

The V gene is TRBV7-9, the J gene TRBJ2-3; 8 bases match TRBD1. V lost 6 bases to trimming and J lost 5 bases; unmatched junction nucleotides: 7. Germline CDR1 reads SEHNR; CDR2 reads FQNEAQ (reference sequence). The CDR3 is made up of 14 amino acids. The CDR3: CASSRTGNGDTQYF. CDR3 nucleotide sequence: TGTGCCAGCAGTCGGACAGGGAATGGAGATACGCAGTATTTT.

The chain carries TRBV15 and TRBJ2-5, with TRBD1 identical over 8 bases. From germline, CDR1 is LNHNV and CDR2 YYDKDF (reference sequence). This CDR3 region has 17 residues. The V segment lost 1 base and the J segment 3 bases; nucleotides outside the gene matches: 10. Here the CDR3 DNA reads TGTGCCACCAGCAGAGCTAACCCAACAGGGGGAAAAGAGACCCAGTACTTC. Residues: CATSRANPTGGKETQYF.

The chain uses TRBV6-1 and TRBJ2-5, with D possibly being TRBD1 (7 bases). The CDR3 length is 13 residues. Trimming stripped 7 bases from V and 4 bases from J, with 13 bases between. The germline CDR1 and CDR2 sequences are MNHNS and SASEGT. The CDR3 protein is CASNTGEVETQYF. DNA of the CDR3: TGTGCCAGCAACACAGGGGAGGTAGAGACCCAGTACTTC.

The CDR3 DNA is TGCGCCAGCCTGGAGGGCTCAGGGAACACTGAAGCTTTCTTT. This encodes CASLEGSGNTEAFF. The chain recombines TRBV5-1 with TRBJ1-1; D gene unclear. Trimming left V 7 bases short and J 1 base short, with 14 bases between. CDR3 length: 14 amino acids. Germline loops: CDR1 SGHRS, CDR2 YFSETQ.

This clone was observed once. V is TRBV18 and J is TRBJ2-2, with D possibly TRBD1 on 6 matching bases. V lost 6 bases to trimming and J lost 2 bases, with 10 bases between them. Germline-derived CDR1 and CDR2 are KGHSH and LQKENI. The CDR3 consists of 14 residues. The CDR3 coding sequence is TGTGCCAGCTCCCCGGACAGCAACACCGGGGAGCTGTTTTTT. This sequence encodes CASSPDSNTGELFF.

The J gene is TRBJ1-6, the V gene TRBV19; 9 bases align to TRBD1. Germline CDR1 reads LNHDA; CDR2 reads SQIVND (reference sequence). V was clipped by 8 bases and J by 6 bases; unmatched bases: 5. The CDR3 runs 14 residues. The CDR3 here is CASRDRVPNSPLHF. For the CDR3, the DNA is TGTGCCAGTCGGGACAGGGTGCCTAATTCACCCCTCCACTTT.

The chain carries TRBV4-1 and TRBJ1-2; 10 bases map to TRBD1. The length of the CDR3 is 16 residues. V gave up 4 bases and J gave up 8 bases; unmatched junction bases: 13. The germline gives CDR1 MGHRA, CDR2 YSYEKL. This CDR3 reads CASSPGTGAFSWGYTF. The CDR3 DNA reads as TGCGCCAGCAGCCCCGGGACAGGGGCGTTTTCCTGGGGCTACACCTTC.

Written as DNA, the CDR3 is TGTGCCAGCAGCCAACATGAGTACCCCTACAATGAGCAGTTCTTC. Translated, it gives CASSQHEYPYNEQFF. V is TRBV14 and J is TRBJ2-1; D uncertain. This CDR3 contains 15 residues. Germline V CDR1 and CDR2: SGHDN, FVKESK. V lost 2 bases and J lost 2, with 10 bases in between.

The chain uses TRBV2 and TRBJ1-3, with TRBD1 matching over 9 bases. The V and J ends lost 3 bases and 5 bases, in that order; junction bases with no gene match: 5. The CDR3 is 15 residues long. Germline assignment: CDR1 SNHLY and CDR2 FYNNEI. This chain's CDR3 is CASSEYGTGRNTIYF. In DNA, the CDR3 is TGTGCCAGCAGTGAGTACGGGACAGGGAGAAACACCATATATTTT.

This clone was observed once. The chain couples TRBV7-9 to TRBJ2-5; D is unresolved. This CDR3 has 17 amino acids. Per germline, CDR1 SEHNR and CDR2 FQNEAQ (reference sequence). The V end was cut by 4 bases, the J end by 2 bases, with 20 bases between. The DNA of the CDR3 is TGTGCCAGCAGCTCACAGATAGAGCTATGGTTTCAAGAGACCCAGTACTTC. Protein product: CASSSQIELWFQETQYF.

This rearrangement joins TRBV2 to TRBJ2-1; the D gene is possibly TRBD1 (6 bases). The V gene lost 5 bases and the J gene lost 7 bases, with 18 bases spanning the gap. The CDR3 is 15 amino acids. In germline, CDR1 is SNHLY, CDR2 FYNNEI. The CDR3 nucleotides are TGTGCCAGCAGTCGACAAGGGGGTAATCCAAATGAGCAGTTCTTC. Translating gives CASSRQGGNPNEQFF.

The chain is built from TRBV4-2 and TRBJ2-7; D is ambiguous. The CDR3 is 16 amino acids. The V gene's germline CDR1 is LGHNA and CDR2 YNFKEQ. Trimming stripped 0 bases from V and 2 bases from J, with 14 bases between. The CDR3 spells CASSQDRLRGAYEQYF. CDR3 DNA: TGTGCCAGCAGCCAAGATAGACTCCGAGGTGCCTACGAGCAGTACTTC.

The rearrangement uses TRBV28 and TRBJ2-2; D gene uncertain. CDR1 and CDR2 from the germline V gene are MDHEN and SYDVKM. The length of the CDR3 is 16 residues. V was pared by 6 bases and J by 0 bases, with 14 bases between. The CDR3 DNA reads TGTGCCAGCAGGAGTTTGTCTAACGCGAACACCGGGGAGCTGTTTTTT. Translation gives CASRSLSNANTGELFF.

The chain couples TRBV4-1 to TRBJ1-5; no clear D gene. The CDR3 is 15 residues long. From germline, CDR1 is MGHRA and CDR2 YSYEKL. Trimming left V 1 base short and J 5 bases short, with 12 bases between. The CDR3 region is CASSQVLQKYQPQHF. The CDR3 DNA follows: TGCGCCAGCAGCCAAGTCTTACAGAAATATCAGCCCCAGCATTTT.

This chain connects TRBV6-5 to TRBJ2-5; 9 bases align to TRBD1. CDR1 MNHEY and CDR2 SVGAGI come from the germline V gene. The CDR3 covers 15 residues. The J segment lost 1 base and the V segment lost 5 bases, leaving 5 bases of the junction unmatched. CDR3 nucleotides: TGTGCCAGCAGTCGACAGGGGGGGATCCAAGAGACCCAGTACTTC. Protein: CASSRQGGIQETQYF.

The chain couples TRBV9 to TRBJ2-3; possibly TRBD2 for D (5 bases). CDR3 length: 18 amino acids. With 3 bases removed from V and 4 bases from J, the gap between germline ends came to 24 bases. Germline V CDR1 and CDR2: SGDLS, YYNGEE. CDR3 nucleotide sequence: TGTGCCAGCAGCGACCCGAGAGAGGGCGATGTTGGGGCAGATACGCAGTATTTT. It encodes CASSDPREGDVGADTQYF.

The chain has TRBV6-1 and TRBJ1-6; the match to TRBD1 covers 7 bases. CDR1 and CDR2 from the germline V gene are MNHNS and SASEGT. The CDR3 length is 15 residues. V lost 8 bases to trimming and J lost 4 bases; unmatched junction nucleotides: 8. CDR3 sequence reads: CASRTRDSYNSPLHF. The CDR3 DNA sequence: TGTGCCAGCCGTACCCGGGACAGTTATAATTCACCCCTCCACTTT.